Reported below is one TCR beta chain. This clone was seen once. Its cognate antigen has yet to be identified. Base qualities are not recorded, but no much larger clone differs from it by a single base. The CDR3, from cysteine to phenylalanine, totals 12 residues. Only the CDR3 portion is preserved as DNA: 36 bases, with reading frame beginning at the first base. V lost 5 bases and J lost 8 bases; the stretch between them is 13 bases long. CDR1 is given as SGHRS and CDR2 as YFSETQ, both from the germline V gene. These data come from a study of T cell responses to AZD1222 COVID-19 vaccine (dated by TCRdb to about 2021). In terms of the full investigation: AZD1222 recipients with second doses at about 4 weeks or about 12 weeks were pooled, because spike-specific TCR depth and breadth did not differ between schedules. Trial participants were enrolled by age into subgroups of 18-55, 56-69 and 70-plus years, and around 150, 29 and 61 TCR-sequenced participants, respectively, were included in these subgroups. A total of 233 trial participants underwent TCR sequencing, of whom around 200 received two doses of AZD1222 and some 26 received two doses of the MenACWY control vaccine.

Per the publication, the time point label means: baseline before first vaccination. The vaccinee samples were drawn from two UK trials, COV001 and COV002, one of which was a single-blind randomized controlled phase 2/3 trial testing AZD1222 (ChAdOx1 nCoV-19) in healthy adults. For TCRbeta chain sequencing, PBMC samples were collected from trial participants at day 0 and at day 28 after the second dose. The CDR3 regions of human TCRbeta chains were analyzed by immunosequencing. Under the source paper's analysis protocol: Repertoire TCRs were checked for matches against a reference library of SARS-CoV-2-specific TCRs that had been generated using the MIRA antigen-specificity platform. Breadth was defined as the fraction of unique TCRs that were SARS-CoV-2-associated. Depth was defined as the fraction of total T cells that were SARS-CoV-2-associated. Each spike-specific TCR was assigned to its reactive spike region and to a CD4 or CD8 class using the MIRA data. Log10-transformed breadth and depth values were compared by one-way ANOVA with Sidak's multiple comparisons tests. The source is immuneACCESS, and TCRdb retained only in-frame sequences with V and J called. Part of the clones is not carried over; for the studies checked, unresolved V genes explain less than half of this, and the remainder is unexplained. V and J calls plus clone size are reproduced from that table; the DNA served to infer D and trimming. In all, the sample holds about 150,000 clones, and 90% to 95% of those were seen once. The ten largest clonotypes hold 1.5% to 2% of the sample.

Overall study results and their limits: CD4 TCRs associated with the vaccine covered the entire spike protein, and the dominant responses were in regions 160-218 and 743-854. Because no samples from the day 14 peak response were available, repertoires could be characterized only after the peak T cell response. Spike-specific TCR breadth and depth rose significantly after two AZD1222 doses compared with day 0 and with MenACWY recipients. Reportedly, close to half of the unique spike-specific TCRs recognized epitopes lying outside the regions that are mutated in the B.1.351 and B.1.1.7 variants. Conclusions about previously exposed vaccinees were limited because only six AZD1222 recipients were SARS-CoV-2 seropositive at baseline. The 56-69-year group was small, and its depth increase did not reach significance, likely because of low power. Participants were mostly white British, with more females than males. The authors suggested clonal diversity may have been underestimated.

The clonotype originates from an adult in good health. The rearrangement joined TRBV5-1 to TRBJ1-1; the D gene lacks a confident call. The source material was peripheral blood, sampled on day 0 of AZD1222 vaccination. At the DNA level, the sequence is TGCGCCAGCAGTCTGTCGTCGACAGAAGCTTTCTTT. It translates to CASSLSSTEAFF.